This T cell receptor beta chain was captured by sequencing in a study of blood T cell repertoires in COVID-19. Study-level background: The samples span acute and convalescent COVID-19 from the United States, Italy and Spain. T cells, B-cell-depleted T cells, or PBMCs supplied cDNA or gDNA.

With 0 bases removed from V and 2 bases from J, the gap between germline ends came to 11 bases. From germline, CDR1 is GTSNPN and CDR2 SVGIG (reference sequence). The CDR3 length is 14 residues. The authors' processing: Estimation of nucleated cell counts was performed using reference gene primer amplification. Assay: immunoSEQ multiplex PCR; the TCRdb copy retains only in-frame clones and omits some. Clone size and V and J calls were adopted from that table, with D and trimming inferred from the DNA. The profile covers under 250,000 clones, with 88% appearing a single time and 0.55% to 0.75% taken by the ten largest.

The chain couples TRBV30 to TRBJ2-7; D remains unclear. Source material: peripheral blood. The receptor's source is a man aged 40-49 years with acute or convalescent COVID-19. DNA of the CDR3: TGTGCCTGGAGTGTGAGTCTGGGCCCCTACGAGCAGTACTTC. Amino acid sequence: CAWSVSLGPYEQYF.